This TCR beta chain was identified in a study of T cells after yellow fever vaccination. V was clipped by 1 base and J by 6 bases; unmatched bases: 11. This CDR3 region has 17 residues. Germline CDR1 reads SGHAT; CDR2 reads FQNNGV. On this clonotype itself: No antigen is known for it.

Study observations and caveats: It was the secondary response that reached its peak faster, day 5 versus 15, but it was weaker. At 96% for CD4 and about 87% for CD8, most primary-vaccination clones showed up again after the booster. The study noted that FACS-sorted repertoires could contain abundant clonotypes contaminating from the bulk population.

TCRdb reprocessed the 5' RACE reads via MiXCR and lists one record per CDR3 protein. This table holds more than 350,000 distinct CDR3 sequences, around 10% found once. The sequencing used PBMCs, collected on the day of the first yellow fever vaccination. The chain carries TRBV11-2 and TRBJ2-5, with TRBD2 matching over 10 bases. This receptor was obtained from a young man who received the YFV17D yellow fever vaccine. The CDR3 sequence is CASSLGTRTSGRKTQYF. In DNA form, the CDR3 reads TGTGCCAGCAGCTTAGGAACCAGGACTAGCGGTCGGAAGACCCAGTACTTC. Full variable domain (outside the CDR3, taken from reference TRBV11-2 and TRBJ2-5): EAGVAQSPRYKIIEKRQSVAFWCNPISGHATLYWYQQILGQGPKLLIQFQNNGVVDDSQLPKDRFSAERLKGVDSTLKIQPAKLEDSAVYLCASSLGTRTSGRKTQYFGPGTRLLVL.